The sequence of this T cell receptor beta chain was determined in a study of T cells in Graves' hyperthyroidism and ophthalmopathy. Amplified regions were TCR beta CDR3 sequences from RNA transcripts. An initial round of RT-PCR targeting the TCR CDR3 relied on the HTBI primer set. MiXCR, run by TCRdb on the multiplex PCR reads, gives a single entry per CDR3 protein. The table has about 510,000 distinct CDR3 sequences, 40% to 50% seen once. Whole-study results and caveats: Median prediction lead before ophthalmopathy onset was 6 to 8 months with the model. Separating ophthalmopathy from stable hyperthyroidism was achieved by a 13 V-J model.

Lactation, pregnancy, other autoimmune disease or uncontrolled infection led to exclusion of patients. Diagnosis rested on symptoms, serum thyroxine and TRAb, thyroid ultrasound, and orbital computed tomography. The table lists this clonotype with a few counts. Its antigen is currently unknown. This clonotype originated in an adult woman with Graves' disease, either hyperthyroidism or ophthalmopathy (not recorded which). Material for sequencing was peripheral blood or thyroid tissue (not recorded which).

CDR3 in DNA: TGTGCCAGCAGTTTAGGGCGATCCCTCTACGAGCAGTACTTC. Protein: CASSLGRSLYEQYF. This chain joins TRBV27 and TRBJ2-7; D unresolved. This CDR3 contains 14 residues. Germline CDR1 reads MNHEY; CDR2 reads SMNVEV (reference sequence). V gave up 2 bases and J gave up 3 bases, with 11 bases separating them.